This TCR beta chain was documented in a study of regulatory dendritic cells for organ transplantation. Findings and caveats of the study: Memory CD8+ clonal expansion seemed more limited with regulatory than mature dendritic cells. Naive T cells showed high diversity, memory cells less, memory CD8+ least.

Generated by immunoSEQ multiplex PCR, the TCRdb table keeps only in-frame clones and is missing some. The sample has about 12,000 clones, 74% seen once. Sorted subsets were CFSE-labeled and cultured approximately 5 days with allogeneic dendritic cells. Trimming cost V 1 base and J 8 bases, with 11 bases left between them. This CDR3 is 14 amino acids long. The germline V gene has CDR1 MNHEY and CDR2 SMNVEV (reference sequence). With regard to this clone: Antigen: not known.

The source is a human donor in good health. The chain is built from TRBV27 and TRBJ1-4, with D unresolved. Material: naive CD4+ T cells from blood cultured with regulatory dendritic cells. Subset denoted: CD45RA+ naive T cells. CDR3 region: CASSLFGAQEKLFF. The CDR3 bases are TGTGCCAGCAGTTTATTCGGAGCCCAGGAAAAACTGTTTTTT. Supplemented by reference TRBV27 and TRBJ1-4, the full variable domain reads EAQVTQNPRYLITVTGKKLTVTCSQNMNHEYMSWYRQDPGLGLRQIYYSMNVEVTDKGDVPEGYKVSRKEKRNFPLILESPSPNQTSLYFCASSLFGAQEKLFFGSGTQLSVL.